The T cell receptor beta chain under discussion was sequenced for a study of blood T cell repertoires in COVID-19. Study as a whole: Samples representing acute and convalescent COVID-19 were sourced from the United States, Italy and Spain.

Repertoires were generated with immunoSEQ multiplex PCR, while TCRdb's copy carries only in-frame clones and drops some. Seen here are around 110,000 clones, roughly four fifths observed once, and the top ten hold about 14%. CDR3 size: 16 residues. V was pared by 0 bases and J by 2 bases, with 14 bases between. Germline CDR1 is MGHRA and CDR2 is YSYEKL. V and J are TRBV4-1 and TRBJ2-7, with D tentatively TRBD2 (5 bases). The receptor's source is an older woman with acute or convalescent COVID-19. The source material was peripheral blood. Here the CDR3 reads CASSQDLSGRTYEQYF. The CDR3 nucleotides are TGCGCCAGCAGCCAAGATTTGAGCGGACGGACCTACGAGCAGTACTTC.